The 27 T cell receptor beta chains reported below all come from one sample, sequenced in a study of chemoradiotherapy in HPV16-positive cancers. The table came from immunoSEQ multiplex PCR; TCRdb's copy has only in-frame clones and leaves some out. The repertoire consists of 30,000 or so clones, with about 91% occurring once and the leading ten covering 4.8%. Sample: blood, taken from a patient who underwent chemoradiotherapy. Every receptor here comes from a human donor with HPV-associated anogenital cancer.

The chain couples TRBV7-2 to TRBJ1-4; TRBD1 matches at 7 bases. V was pared by 5 bases and J by 7 bases, with 10 bases of the junction left unmatched. The CDR3 loop spans 15 amino acids. Germline CDR1 reads SGHTA; CDR2 reads FQGNSA. The CDR3 region has the DNA TGTGCCAGCAGCGGCGCAGGGGGAATAGGTGAAAAACTGTTTTTT. This encodes CASSGAGGIGEKLFF.

The chain couples TRBV20-1 to TRBJ2-1; D may be TRBD1 or TRBD2 (5 bases each). Per germline, CDR1 DFQATT and CDR2 SNEGSKA (reference sequence). The CDR3 covers 11 residues. Between the trimmed V and J ends, which lost 4 bases and 6 bases, there was a span of 7 bases. CDR3 nucleotides: TGCAGTGCTAAGGGGAGCAATGAGCAGTTCTTC. This codes for CSAKGSNEQFF.

The V and J genes are TRBV27 and TRBJ2-7; TRBD1 or TRBD2 may be the D gene (5 bases each). Germline V gene lookup returns CDR1 MNHEY and CDR2 SMNVEV (reference sequence). Trimming took off 6 bases at V and 4 bases at J, with 13 bases between the two ends. The CDR3 spans 13 residues. The CDR3 reads CASSLGTTYEQYF. The CDR3, as DNA: TGTGCCAGCAGCCTCGGGACGACTTACGAGCAGTACTTC.

CDR3 protein: CATSRAPAYFNSPLHF. CDR3 sequence (DNA): TGTGCCACCAGCAGAGCACCAGCCTACTTCAATTCACCCCTCCACTTT. V usage is TRBV15 and J usage is TRBJ1-6; no clear D. CDR3 size: 16 residues. Germline values: CDR1 LNHNV, CDR2 YYDKDF (reference sequence). The V end was cut by 1 base, the J end by 7 bases, with 14 bases between.

This clone has a single count. The rearrangement uses TRBV28 and TRBJ1-1; D ambiguous. The CDR3 extends over 13 amino acids. V was trimmed by 5 bases and J by 12 bases, leaving 19 bases between them. Per germline, CDR1 MDHEN and CDR2 SYDVKM. The CDR3: CASSPGGYVGTFF. In DNA, the CDR3 is TGTGCCAGCAGTCCCGGCGGGTACGTCGGCACTTTCTTT.

This chain connects TRBV6-1 to TRBJ1-4; unclear D gene. Germline V gene lookup returns CDR1 MNHNS and CDR2 SASEGT. This CDR3 is built from 12 residues. The V end lost 4 bases, the J end lost 0 bases, and 0 bases lay between the germline ends. In DNA form, the CDR3 reads TGTGCCAGCAGTGCAACTAATGAAAAACTGTTTTTT. Translating gives CASSATNEKLFF.

The chain combines TRBV30 with TRBJ1-3; D may be TRBD1 (6 bases). CDR3 size: 15 residues. CDR1 GTSNPN and CDR2 SVGIG come from the germline V gene (reference sequence). Trimming pared 3 bases from V and 3 bases from J, leaving 15 bases between. The CDR3 DNA follows: TGTGCCTGGAGAAAGCGGGGGGCTGGTGGAAACACCATATATTTT. It codes for CAWRKRGAGGNTIYF.

The V and J genes are TRBV27 and TRBJ1-4, with D tentatively TRBD1 (6 bases). Between the trimmed V and J ends, which lost 2 bases and 8 bases, there was a span of 15 bases. The CDR3 runs 15 residues. Germline values: CDR1 MNHEY, CDR2 SMNVEV (reference sequence). The CDR3 spells CASSLGGGLGEKLFF. For the CDR3, the DNA is TGTGCCAGCAGTTTAGGGGGGGGGCTAGGAGAAAAACTGTTTTTT.

The chain joins TRBV6-5 to TRBJ2-7, with D unclear. V was trimmed by 0 bases and J by 9 bases, leaving 6 bases between them. The CDR3 has 11 residues. Looked up from germline, CDR1 is MNHEY and CDR2 is SVGAGI. The CDR3 here is CASSYSWGQYF. CDR3 DNA sequence: TGTGCCAGCAGTTACTCTTGGGGGCAGTACTTC.

The chain uses TRBV7-9 and TRBJ2-1; possibly TRBD1 or TRBD2 for D (5 bases each). Germline V gives CDR1 SEHNR, CDR2 FQNEAQ (reference sequence). V dropped 2 bases and J dropped 8 bases, with 16 bases sitting between them. This CDR3 is built from 15 residues. The CDR3 is CASSLKQGPLDEQFF. CDR3 DNA: TGTGCCAGCAGCTTAAAGCAGGGACCCCTTGATGAGCAGTTCTTC.

The genes are TRBV2 and TRBJ2-5; D tentatively fits TRBD1 or TRBD2 (6 bases each). CDR1 and CDR2 from the germline V gene are SNHLY and FYNNEI. The ends were cut back, 4 bases at V and 5 bases at J, with 14 bases in the middle. The CDR3 consists of 14 residues. The CDR3 coding sequence is TGTGCCAGCAGTGCGGGTCGGGGGCGCGAGACCCAGTACTTC. This encodes CASSAGRGRETQYF.

CDR3 loop: CASAWGQRLNTEAFF. CDR3 sequence (DNA): TGTGCCAGCGCCTGGGGACAGAGACTGAACACTGAAGCTTTCTTT. The chain uses TRBV9 and TRBJ1-1; TRBD1 aligns across 7 bases. This CDR3 is 15 amino acids long. CDR1 SGDLS and CDR2 YYNGEE come from the germline V gene. V was pared by 7 bases and J by 0 bases, with 9 bases of the junction left unmatched.

V gene TRBV5-1 combines with J gene TRBJ2-1, with D tentatively TRBD2 (5 bases). The CDR3 is 11 residues long. Trimming took off 7 bases at V and 10 bases at J, with 12 bases between the two ends. CDR1 and CDR2 (germline): SGHRS, YFSETQ. As DNA, the CDR3 is TGCGCCAGCTTTCTCGGAGGCGAGCAGTTCTTC. Protein product: CASFLGGEQFF.

The V call is TRBV6-5, the J call TRBJ1-5; no firm D call. Germline V CDR1 and CDR2: MNHEY, SVGAGI. Trimming pared 6 bases from V and 4 bases from J, leaving 13 bases between. The CDR3 runs to 14 residues. CDR3 DNA: TGTGCCAGCAGCCCAGTCGTACAGAATCAGCCCCAGCATTTT. Encoded protein: CASSPVVQNQPQHF.

The count of this clone is one. This sample includes further DNA sequences coding for the same CDR3. The chain employs TRBV19 and TRBJ2-3; 8 positions match TRBD2. The J segment lost 2 bases and the V segment lost 2 bases, leaving 3 bases of the junction unmatched. The germline V gene encodes CDR1 LNHDA and CDR2 SQIVND (reference sequence). The CDR3 is 15 residues long. CDR3 in amino acids: CASSISGGPTDTQYF. The CDR3 DNA reads TGTGCCAGTAGTATAAGCGGGGGACCCACAGATACGCAGTATTTT.

This clone was seen a few times. V is TRBV28 and J is TRBJ1-2, with D perhaps TRBD1 (5 bases). Germline V gives CDR1 MDHEN, CDR2 SYDVKM. V was cut by 5 bases and J by 2 bases, with 12 bases left in between. This CDR3 region has 14 residues. The CDR3 spells CASSAPGLNYGYTF. The CDR3 coding sequence is TGTGCCAGCAGTGCCCCGGGACTAAACTATGGCTACACCTTC.

The rearrangement uses TRBV19 and TRBJ1-5; D is possibly TRBD1 (6 bases). Trimming took 1 base from V and 1 from J, leaving 17 bases between them. The CDR3 is 18 residues long. The germline V gene has CDR1 LNHDA and CDR2 SQIVND (reference sequence). This CDR3 is CASSIVKGGLGSNQPQHF. CDR3 coding DNA: TGTGCCAGTAGTATAGTTAAAGGGGGGCTGGGGAGCAATCAGCCCCAGCATTTT.

The V call is TRBV27, the J call TRBJ2-6; TRBD1 aligns across 8 bases. V dropped 3 bases and J dropped 4; count of bases not matched to a gene: 11. Germline V gene lookup returns CDR1 MNHEY and CDR2 SMNVEV (reference sequence). The length of the CDR3 is 18 residues. CDR3 in amino acids: CASSLGQVASWGANVLTF. In DNA form, the CDR3 reads TGTGCCAGCAGTTTGGGACAGGTGGCTTCGTGGGGGGCCAACGTCCTGACTTTC.

J is TRBJ2-2 and V is TRBV6-1; D is perhaps TRBD1 (5 bases). The V gene's germline CDR1 is MNHNS and CDR2 SASEGT. This CDR3 region has 15 residues. Trimming left V 3 bases short and J 4 bases short, with 12 bases between. As DNA, the CDR3 is TGTGCCAGCAGTGAGGGCCCAGGGCTCACCGGGGAGCTGTTTTTT. Translated: CASSEGPGLTGELFF.

CDR3 sequence (DNA): TGTGCCAGCAGTTTTACAGGGACCTACAATGAGCAGTTCTTC. This codes for CASSFTGTYNEQFF. The rearrangement joins TRBV27 to TRBJ2-1; D is perhaps TRBD1 (6 bases). Germline-derived CDR1 and CDR2 are MNHEY and SMNVEV (reference sequence). The CDR3 contains 14 residues. The germline V and J ends were trimmed by 3 bases and 2 bases, with 8 bases remaining between them.

The rearrangement uses TRBV28 and TRBJ2-7, with D perhaps matching TRBD1 or TRBD2 (6 bases each). This CDR3 spans 15 amino acids. Trimming left V 7 bases short and J 2 bases short, with 18 bases between. The V gene's germline CDR1 is MDHEN and CDR2 SYDVKM. The CDR3 protein is CASTRGLAPTYEQYF. DNA of the CDR3: TGTGCCAGCACCCGGGGGCTAGCGCCAACCTACGAGCAGTACTTC.

The chain is built from TRBV19 and TRBJ1-1, with D possibly matching TRBD1 (6 bases). V lost 5 bases and J 2 bases, leaving 15 bases between the germline ends. The CDR3 is 15 residues long. Per germline, CDR1 LNHDA and CDR2 SQIVND (reference sequence). The CDR3 DNA reads as TGTGCCAGTAGTGGGGGACACACATCAAACACTGAAGCTTTCTTT. Protein: CASSGGHTSNTEAFF.

The chain couples TRBV10-1 to TRBJ2-7; possibly TRBD2 for D (5 bases). Germline V gives CDR1 WNHNN, CDR2 SYGVQD (reference sequence). This CDR3 has 13 amino acids. The V gene lost 0 bases and the J gene lost 7 bases, with 10 bases spanning the gap. CDR3 amino acids: CASSESPGVEQYF. CDR3 coding DNA: TGCGCCAGCAGTGAGTCGCCCGGGGTAGAGCAGTACTTC.

The chain carries TRBV11-2 and TRBJ1-2; D not certain. The CDR3 is 11 residues long. Trimming cost V 4 bases and J 13 bases, with 13 bases left between them. CDR1 and CDR2 from the germline V gene are SGHAT and FQNNGV. The CDR3 DNA reads as TGTGCCAGCAGCTCGGAGGAGTTCGGCACCTTC. It yields the protein CASSSEEFGTF.

The chain couples TRBV7-9 to TRBJ2-5, with 15 bases lining up with TRBD2. Germline assignment: CDR1 SEHNR and CDR2 FQNEAQ (reference sequence). The ends lost 5 bases at V and 4 bases at J; junction bases unmatched: 11. The CDR3 is made up of 18 amino acids. CDR3 protein: CASSVPGLAGGMVETQYF. In DNA, the CDR3 is TGTGCCAGCAGCGTCCCGGGACTAGCGGGGGGTATGGTAGAGACCCAGTACTTC. The variable domain in full, with the rest retrieved from reference TRBV7-9 and TRBJ2-5, is DTGVSQNPRHKITKRGQNVTFRCDPISEHNRLYWYRQTLGQGPEFLTYFQNEAQLEKSRLLSDRFSAERPKGSFSTLEIQRTEQGDSAMYLCASSVPGLAGGMVETQYFGPGTRLLVL.

The rearrangement uses TRBV4-1 and TRBJ1-2; D is perhaps TRBD1 (6 bases). The CDR3 consists of 15 residues. Trimming removed 1 base at V and 8 bases at J, with 17 bases between. Germline loops: CDR1 MGHRA, CDR2 YSYEKL. CDR3 DNA: TGCGCCAGCAGCCAAGGGCCTCTGGGGGCCGGAGGCTACACCTTC. This codes for CASSQGPLGAGGYTF.

The V gene is TRBV10-3, the J gene TRBJ1-4; 10 bases map to TRBD1. The junction had 2 bases not matched to a gene; V was cut back by 0 bases and J by 7 bases. The CDR3 sequence is 15 residues long. The germline gives CDR1 ENHRY, CDR2 SYGVKD. This chain's CDR3 is CAISESGTGVEKLFF. In DNA, the CDR3 is TGTGCCATCAGTGAGTCCGGGACAGGGGTTGAAAAACTGTTTTTT.